The subject of this entry is one T cell receptor beta chain. As yet, its antigen is unknown. These data originate in a study of beta chain features in type 1 diabetes. Study-level background: What patients shared with healthy donors was a similar profile of age, gender and cell yields.

It was via CD45RO/CCR7/CD25/CD127/CD95/CD27 that CD4+ naive, central memory, regulatory and stem cell-like memory cells were sorted. Trimming pared 6 bases from V and 2 bases from J, leaving 20 bases between. The CDR3 runs to 16 residues. Germline CDR1 is ENHRY and CDR2 is SYGVKD. Study results and caveats: VDJ junctions from type 1 diabetes patients carried fewer insertions and larger deletions. Cells with high TCR expression could be over-represented by cDNA sequencing.

TCRB transcripts that were expressed got sequenced, as all of the isolated RNA had been reverse transcribed. TCRdb's copy holds only in-frame clones and misses some; the assay was immunoSEQ multiplex PCR. The repertoire consists of under 400,000 clones, with approximately 12% occurring once and the leading ten covering roughly 0.015%. This TCR was sampled from a man between 18 and 29 years old in good health. The rearrangement joins TRBV10-3 to TRBJ2-7; possible D gene TRBD1, 5 bases. Sequencing was done on a sample of naive CD4+ T cells from blood. CDR3 amino acids: CAISDPGLGGTYEQYF. The CDR3 DNA reads as TGTGCCATCAGCGATCCAGGGTTGGGCGGAACCTACGAGCAGTACTTC.